What follows are 18 T cell receptor beta chains derived from one specimen sequenced in a study of Tregs in tolerant kidney transplant recipients. Using immunoSEQ multiplex PCR, the repertoire was profiled, and TCRdb retains in-frame clones only, with some absent. The sample table sets out roughly 48,000 clones. The input for sequencing was CD4+ T cells from blood, taken before the transplant. Source of these receptors: a human donor who received a combined kidney and bone marrow transplant.

The sequenced part of the CDR3 DNA is TGTGCCAGCAGCTTATCCTCCTATGAG. Encoded protein: CASSLSSYE. The complete CDR3 sequence is CASSLSSYEQFF. The chain combines TRBV7-2 with TRBJ2-1; no clear D gene. Read sequence stops 3 residues before the CDR3 end, and the germline J gene provides the missing end. Germline loops: CDR1 SGHTA, CDR2 FQGNSA. The CDR3 has 12 residues. The germline V and J ends were trimmed by 2 bases and 8 bases, with 7 bases remaining between them.

The chain's CDR3 is CAWSLAEVRGEQFF. Incomplete CDR3 DNA: TGTGCCTGGAGTTTAGCGGAGGTACGGGGTGAG. V usage is TRBV30 and J usage is TRBJ2-1; D is perhaps TRBD2 (6 bases). The read stops 3 residues short of the end of the CDR3; the missing end is completed from the germline J gene. V was cut by 2 bases and J by 9 bases, with 17 bases left in between. The length of the CDR3 is 14 residues. CDR1 and CDR2 from the germline V gene are GTSNPN and SVGIG (reference sequence).

Concerning this clone itself: The read terminates 3 residues ahead of where the CDR3 ends, so the germline J gene completes it. The chain links TRBV11-1 to TRBJ2-1, with 12 bases identical to TRBD1. The CDR3 is made up of 13 amino acids. The germline V gene encodes CDR1 SGHAT and CDR2 FQDESV (reference sequence). The ends lost 9 bases at V and 8 bases at J; junction bases unmatched: 5. The CDR3 DNA, read in part, is TGTGCCAGTAGGGACAGGGGGCCTTATGAG. It codes for CASRDRGPYE. The CDR3 reads in full as CASRDRGPYEQFF.

To note about this clone: With the read ending 3 residues before the CDR3 end, the germline J gene is used to fill in that end. The same CDR3 can be traced to other DNA sequences in this sample. V and J are TRBV18 and TRBJ2-1; D may be TRBD2 (6 bases). The germline CDR1 and CDR2 sequences are KGHSH and LQKENI. The CDR3 totals 18 residues. V was cut by 0 bases and J by 3 bases, with 18 bases left in between. CDR3 sequence reads: CASSPPGGAGGIYNEQFF. Partial CDR3 DNA: TGTGCCAGCTCACCACCGGGCGGGGCGGGTGGGATCTACAATGAG.

The CDR3: CASSSGQGAFEQYF. Partial CDR3 DNA: TGTGCCAGCAGCTCGGGACAGGGGGCGTTCGAG. The chain joins TRBV13 to TRBJ2-7; 12 bases fit TRBD1. The CDR3 is cut off 3 residues early in the read; its end comes from the germline J gene. The V gene's germline CDR1 is PRHDT and CDR2 FYEKMQ (reference sequence). The V and J ends lost 4 bases and 6 bases, in that order; junction bases with no gene match: 4. This CDR3 is 14 amino acids long. The variable domain in full, completed from reference TRBV13 and TRBJ2-7, reads AAGVIQSPRHLIKEKRETATLKCYPIPRHDTVYWYQQGPGQDPQFLISFYEKMQSDKGSIPDRFSAQQFSDYHSELNMSSLELGDSALYFCASSSGQGAFEQYFGPGTRLTVT.

With regard to this clone: Read sequence stops 3 residues before the CDR3 end, and the germline J gene provides the missing end. The V gene is TRBV30, the J gene TRBJ1-1; possibly TRBD1 for D (6 bases). CDR1 and CDR2 from the germline V gene are GTSNPN and SVGIG (reference sequence). The CDR3 is 14 amino acids. Trimming left V 0 bases short and J 5 bases short, with 13 bases between. The CDR3 loop reads CAWSVGRGWTEAFF. CDR3 DNA (partial): TGTGCCTGGAGTGTGGGTAGGGGGTGGACTGAA.

As for this clone: Read sequence stops 3 residues before the CDR3 end, and the germline J gene provides the missing end. The chain couples TRBV10-3 to TRBJ2-6, with D maybe TRBD1 (6 bases). CDR3 length: 16 amino acids. V was shortened by 4 bases and J by 0 bases, with 10 bases between the two germline ends. Germline lookup yields CDR1 ENHRY and CDR2 SYGVKD. The CDR3 bases that were read are TGTGCCATCAGTGCAGGGGCTCTCTCTGGGGCCAACGTC. As protein: CAISAGALSGANV. The entire CDR3 is CAISAGALSGANVLTF.

With regard to this clone: The read terminates 3 residues ahead of where the CDR3 ends, so the germline J gene completes it. V usage is TRBV7-2 and J usage is TRBJ1-5; 7 bases fit TRBD1. Germline CDR1 reads SGHTA; CDR2 reads FQGNSA. V trimming: 0 bases; J trimming: 2 bases; junction bases outside the gene matches: 1. This CDR3 is built from 15 residues. The sequenced part of the CDR3 DNA is TGTGCCAGCAGCTTAGCCGGGACAGGCAATCAGCCC. Encoded protein: CASSLAGTGNQP. The entire CDR3 reads CASSLAGTGNQPQHF.

Remarks on this clone: The CDR3 end lies 3 residues beyond the end of the read and is filled in from the germline J gene. The chain combines TRBV5-1 with TRBJ2-7; D is possibly TRBD2 (6 bases). The CDR3 is 15 residues long. Germline V gives CDR1 SGHRS, CDR2 YFSETQ. V lost 6 bases and J 6 bases, leaving 22 bases between the germline ends. Incomplete CDR3 DNA: TGCGCCAGCACCAACCGGGGGTCCCGGGACGGCGAG. Residues: CASTNRGSRDGE. The full CDR3 protein reads CASTNRGSRDGEQYF.

On this clone: Read coverage stops 3 residues before the CDR3 terminus; the germline J gene supplies the remainder. J is TRBJ1-1 and V is TRBV30, with a weak D call TRBD1 (5 bases). The CDR3 runs 13 residues. CDR1 is GTSNPN, CDR2 SVGIG, per germline (reference sequence). This CDR3 is CAWSSQGEGEAFF. The CDR3 DNA, read in part, is TGTGCCTGGAGTTCCCAAGGGGAGGGAGAA.

The CDR3 region is CSARSLHSYNEQFF. The CDR3 DNA, read in part, is TGCAGTGCTAGAAGTTTACACTCCTACAATGAG. The V and J genes are TRBV20-1 and TRBJ2-1; D gene unclear. The read halts 3 residues ahead of the CDR3 end, with the missing end drawn from the germline J gene. Trimming pared 2 bases from V and 0 bases from J, leaving 8 bases between. The CDR3 loop spans 14 amino acids. Looked up from germline, CDR1 is DFQATT and CDR2 is SNEGSKA (reference sequence).

On this clone: The read falls 3 residues short of the CDR3 end, and the missing part is taken from the germline J gene. The chain links TRBV20-1 to TRBJ1-2, with 8 bases matching TRBD1. The V gene's germline CDR1 is DFQATT and CDR2 SNEGSKA (reference sequence). The CDR3 runs 15 residues. The junction had 6 bases not matched to a gene; V was cut back by 0 bases and J by 3 bases. The CDR3 spells CSAREGTGLYYGYTF. CDR3 DNA (partial): TGCAGTGCTAGAGAAGGGACAGGCCTATACTATGGC.

The sequenced CDR3 bases are TGTGCCAGTATCTTGGGACAGGGCCAGCCC. Translation: CASILGQGQP. The whole CDR3 protein is CASILGQGQPQHF. The V call is TRBV19, the J call TRBJ1-5, with 9 bases aligning to TRBD1. The DNA ends 3 residues before the CDR3 does, and the rest of the CDR3 is filled in from the germline J gene. J lost 7 bases, V lost 7 bases, and 5 bases had no gene match. Per germline, CDR1 LNHDA and CDR2 SQIVND (reference sequence). The length of the CDR3 is 13 residues.

Details on this clone: The read halts 3 residues ahead of the CDR3 end, with the missing end drawn from the germline J gene. This chain joins TRBV18 and TRBJ1-3, with D possibly being TRBD1 (5 bases). This CDR3 has 17 amino acids. V lost 1 base, J lost 4 bases, and 17 bases lay in between. Germline CDR1 reads KGHSH; CDR2 reads LQKENI. The covered CDR3 bases are TGTGCCAGCTCACCACTCGGCCGGGGGAAAGGCGGAAACACC. Amino acid sequence: CASSPLGRGKGGNT. The full CDR3 reads CASSPLGRGKGGNTIYF.

As to this clone: The CDR3 extends 3 residues past the end of the read, so its final part is completed from the germline J gene. The rearrangement links TRBV30 to TRBJ2-1; tentatively, D is TRBD1 (5 bases). This CDR3 has 13 amino acids. The ends were cut back, 2 bases at V and 1 base at J, with 6 bases in the middle. The V gene's germline CDR1 is GTSNPN and CDR2 SVGIG (reference sequence). CDR3 DNA, as far as it was read: TGTGCCTGGAGTAAGGGGTCCTACAATGAG. This translates into CAWSKGSYNE. The complete CDR3 sequence is CAWSKGSYNEQFF.

A word on this clone: The read halts 3 residues ahead of the CDR3 end, with the missing end drawn from the germline J gene. The chain combines TRBV5-4 with TRBJ2-4, with D maybe TRBD2 (6 bases). V was clipped by 2 bases and J by 9 bases, with 12 bases between them. The CDR3 consists of 13 residues. Germline V gene sequence: CDR1 SGHNT, CDR2 YYREEE (reference sequence). CDR3 protein: CASSFSGRGIQYF. The DNA read from the CDR3 is TGTGCCAGCAGCTTTTCCGGGCGGGGCATT.

Regarding this clone: The read gets to within 3 residues of the CDR3 end, and the germline J gene fills in the rest. The J gene is TRBJ2-1, the V gene TRBV20-1; the match to TRBD2 covers 7 bases. The CDR3 covers 13 residues. Germline-derived CDR1 and CDR2 are DFQATT and SNEGSKA (reference sequence). V lost 5 bases and J lost 9; bases outside the gene matches: 10. CDR3 loop: CSAELAPEGEQFF. The CDR3 bases that were read are TGCAGTGCTGAACTAGCGCCCGAGGGTGAG.

On this clone: The sequence runs out 3 residues before the end of the CDR3; the remainder is reconstructed from the germline J gene. V gene TRBV6-1 combines with J gene TRBJ2-6; D uncertain. V was clipped by 1 base and J by 0 bases, with 7 bases between them. The CDR3 has 16 residues. Germline V gives CDR1 MNHNS, CDR2 SASEGT. The part of the CDR3 DNA that was read is TGTGCCAGCAGTGAAGATAGAGCCTCTGGGGCCAACGTC. Translated: CASSEDRASGANV. The whole CDR3 is CASSEDRASGANVLTF.